A single sample is the source of the 21 T cell receptor beta chains below, sequenced in a study of blood T cell repertoires in COVID-19. Generated by immunoSEQ multiplex PCR, the TCRdb table keeps only in-frame clones and is missing some. The data show approximately 300,000 clones, approximately 91% seen once. Sequencing was performed on PBMCs or T cells enriched from blood (not recorded which). These receptors were taken from a man in his sixties who had recovered from COVID-19.

V gene TRBV18 combines with J gene TRBJ2-2; a weak D match, TRBD1 (6 bases). The germline V and J ends were trimmed by 2 bases and 4 bases, with 8 bases remaining between them. This CDR3 spans 14 amino acids. Germline assignment: CDR1 KGHSH and CDR2 LQKENI. CDR3 in amino acids: CASSPGQRTGELFF. The CDR3 DNA follows: TGTGCCAGCTCACCAGGACAGCGCACCGGGGAGCTGTTTTTT.

This sequence joins TRBV14 and TRBJ2-3; 10 bases are shared with TRBD2. Trimming took 3 bases from V and 6 from J; bases not matched to a gene: 9. Germline V gene data show CDR1 as SGHDN and CDR2 as FVKESK. The CDR3 has 16 amino acids. The CDR3 DNA follows: TGTGCCAGCAGCCATTACACTAGCGGGATAATGGATACGCAGTATTTT. This encodes CASSHYTSGIMDTQYF.

V and J are TRBV18 and TRBJ2-1; 7 bases line up with TRBD2. After removal of 0 bases from V and 5 bases from J, the junction contained 4 bases not matched to a gene. CDR3 length: 15 residues. Germline V gene data show CDR1 as KGHSH and CDR2 as LQKENI. The CDR3 sequence: CASSPPSGADNEQFF. DNA of the CDR3: TGTGCCAGCTCACCACCAAGCGGGGCCGACAATGAGCAGTTCTTC.

The V gene is TRBV3-1 (or the pseudogene TRBV3-2), the J gene TRBJ2-6, with a weak D call TRBD1 (6 bases). The CDR3 has 15 residues. Germline CDR1 and CDR2: LGHDT and YNNKEL (reference sequence). Trimming took off 4 bases at V and 3 bases at J, with 10 bases between the two ends. In DNA form, the CDR3 reads TGTGCCAGCAGCCCGCAGGGGTTTGGGGCCAACGTCCTGACTTTC. Its protein product is CASSPQGFGANVLTF.

The chain joins TRBV24-1 to TRBJ1-5; tentatively, D is TRBD1 (5 bases). Germline CDR1 is KGHDR and CDR2 is SFDVKD. Trimming stripped 6 bases from V and 5 bases from J, with 13 bases between. The CDR3 covers 14 residues. The CDR3 sequence: CATSTPSGDQPQHF. In nucleotides, the CDR3 is TGTGCCACCAGTACCCCGTCGGGGGATCAGCCCCAGCATTTT.

This clone has just a few counts. This chain links TRBV6-5 with TRBJ1-5; 10 positions agree with TRBD1. The CDR3 is 15 amino acids. Trimming took 0 bases from V and 6 from J; bases not matched to a gene: 2. The germline CDR1 and CDR2 sequences are MNHEY and SVGAGI. CDR3 sequence: CASSYSTGGGQPQHF. The CDR3 DNA follows: TGTGCCAGCAGTTACTCGACAGGGGGCGGTCAGCCCCAGCATTTT.

This clone was detected only once. The chain carries TRBV6-1 and TRBJ2-1; 7 bases agree with TRBD1. V lost 1 base and J lost 6; bases outside the gene matches: 6. Germline assignment: CDR1 MNHNS and CDR2 SASEGT. The CDR3 contains 15 residues. The CDR3 bases are TGTGCCAGCAGTGAAGAGAGGGGGCCTAGCAATGAGCAGTTCTTC. Encoded protein: CASSEERGPSNEQFF.

This clone was counted a single time. CDR3 in amino acids: CASRKGEFAYNEQFF. In nucleotides, the CDR3 is TGCGCCAGCAGGAAAGGGGAATTCGCTTACAATGAGCAGTTCTTC. J is TRBJ2-1 and V is TRBV4-1; D may be TRBD1 (5 bases). Germline CDR1 MGHRA, CDR2 YSYEKL. V was trimmed by 6 bases and J by 4 bases, leaving 16 bases between them. The CDR3 contains 15 residues.

The J gene is TRBJ2-3, the V gene TRBV12-3 or TRBV12-4, with D perhaps matching TRBD2 (5 bases). Trimming left V 3 bases short and J 7 bases short, with 8 bases between. This CDR3 is built from 12 residues. This CDR3 is CASSFGVNTQYF. The CDR3 DNA reads as TGTGCCAGCAGTTTCGGGGTGAATACGCAGTATTTT.

V and J are TRBV7-9 and TRBJ2-7; D unresolved. The CDR3 sequence is 11 residues long. From germline, CDR1 is SEHNR and CDR2 FQNEAQ (reference sequence). V was pared by 5 bases and J by 3 bases, with 5 bases between. The DNA of the CDR3 is TGTGCCAGCAGCCGCGACTACGAGCAGTACTTC. This sequence encodes CASSRDYEQYF.

The chain uses TRBV7-9 and TRBJ2-7; D is perhaps TRBD2 (5 bases). Trimming left V 5 bases short and J 0 bases short, with 20 bases between. The germline V gene has CDR1 SEHNR and CDR2 FQNEAQ (reference sequence). The CDR3 totals 17 residues. CDR3 residues: CASSPRGTPGSSYEQYF. The DNA for the CDR3 is TGTGCCAGCAGCCCCCGTGGCACTCCGGGAAGCTCCTACGAGCAGTACTTC.

The chain recombines TRBV5-1 with TRBJ2-1; the D gene is possibly TRBD1 (6 bases). V was pared by 0 bases and J by 7 bases, with 17 bases between. From germline, CDR1 is SGHRS and CDR2 YFSETQ. The length of the CDR3 is 16 residues. The CDR3 sequence: CASSLVPTGSPNEQFF. CDR3 in DNA: TGCGCCAGCAGCTTGGTCCCGACAGGATCCCCTAATGAGCAGTTCTTC. The variable domain in full, completed from reference TRBV5-1 and TRBJ2-1, reads KAGVTQTPRYLIKTRGQQVTLSCSPISGHRSVSWYQQTPGQGLQFLFEYFSETQRNKGNFPGRFSGRQFSNSRSEMNVSTLELGDSALYLCASSLVPTGSPNEQFFGPGTRLTVL.

The chain carries TRBV5-1 and TRBJ1-1, with a possible D match to TRBD1 (6 bases). The germline gives CDR1 SGHRS, CDR2 YFSETQ. This CDR3 has 15 amino acids. V shed 1 base and J shed 4 bases, with 14 bases lying between them. CDR3 sequence reads: CASSLIGQGSTEAFF. CDR3 DNA: TGCGCCAGCAGCTTGATTGGGCAGGGGAGCACTGAAGCTTTCTTT.

The J gene is TRBJ2-7, the V gene TRBV29-1; D might be TRBD2 (6 bases). V was pared by 2 bases and J by 5 bases, with 13 bases between. The length of the CDR3 is 13 residues. Germline CDR1 and CDR2: SQVTM and ANQGSEA. The CDR3 DNA follows: TGCAGCGTTGAATTGGGGGGAGGCGACGAGCAGTACTTC. It specifies CSVELGGGDEQYF.

The chain couples TRBV6-1 to TRBJ1-5; 7 bases fit TRBD1. J gave up 3 bases and V 3 bases, and 2 bases lay outside the gene matches. CDR1 and CDR2 from the germline V gene are MNHNS and SASEGT. The CDR3 has 14 residues. As DNA, the CDR3 is TGTGCCAGCAGTGAGACAGGGTTCAATCAGCCCCAGCATTTT. Protein: CASSETGFNQPQHF.

The genes are TRBV19 and TRBJ1-6; tentatively, D is TRBD1 (6 bases). The CDR3 loop spans 13 amino acids. CDR1 and CDR2 from the germline V gene are LNHDA and SQIVND (reference sequence). V lost 6 bases, J lost 10 bases, and 13 bases lay in between. In DNA, the CDR3 is TGTGCCAGTAGGAAAAATGGGGGCTCACCCCTCCACTTT. It is translated as CASRKNGGSPLHF. Full variable domain (missing parts from reference TRBV19 and TRBJ1-6): DGGITQSPKYLFRKEGQNVTLSCEQNLNHDAMYWYRQDPGQGLRLIYYSQIVNDFQKGDIAEGYSVSREKKESFPLTVTSAQKNPTAFYLCASRKNGGSPLHFGNGTRLTVT.

The chain links TRBV27 to TRBJ2-7, with 7 bases lining up with TRBD1. This CDR3 is 20 amino acids long. V lost 5 bases, J lost 5 bases, and 27 bases stayed unmatched. Germline V gives CDR1 MNHEY, CDR2 SMNVEV (reference sequence). As DNA, the CDR3 is TGTGCCAGCAGTCATGCCACCGGGACAGCTACGCGAGGGGGCTCAAACGAGCAGTACTTC. Its translation is CASSHATGTATRGGSNEQYF.

The chain links TRBV2 to TRBJ2-1; a possible D gene is TRBD1 (7 bases). V gave up 0 bases and J gave up 15 bases, with 21 bases separating them. Germline V CDR1 and CDR2: SNHLY, FYNNEI. The CDR3 is made up of 15 amino acids. The CDR3 DNA is TGTGCCAGCAGTGAAGCGGAGGGGGCCGGGCGTTCCGGGTTCTTC. Encoded protein: CASSEAEGAGRSGFF.

The CDR3 sequence is CASSYGGQGADEQYF. The CDR3 DNA reads TGTGCCAGCAGTTACGGAGGGCAGGGGGCGGACGAGCAGTACTTC. This chain uses TRBV6-5 with TRBJ2-7, with 8 bases fitting TRBD1. Germline assignment: CDR1 MNHEY and CDR2 SVGAGI. The ends lost 2 bases at V and 5 bases at J; junction bases unmatched: 8. The CDR3 has 15 residues.

The chain employs TRBV7-8 and TRBJ1-2; no clear D gene. V was trimmed by 2 bases and J by 4 bases, leaving 11 bases between them. This CDR3 comprises 14 residues. Germline CDR1 SGHVS, CDR2 FQNEAQ. CDR3 coding DNA: TGTGCCAGCAGCTTAATCACAGAATCCTATGGCTACACCTTC. Residues: CASSLITESYGYTF. Full variable domain (outside the CDR3, taken from reference TRBV7-8 and TRBJ1-2): GAGVSQSPRYKVAKRGQDVALRCDPISGHVSLFWYQQALGQGPEFLTYFQNEAQLDKSGLPSDRFFAERPEGSVSTLKIQRTQQEDSAVYLCASSLITESYGYTFGSGTRLTVV.

This clone was counted a single time. This chain links TRBV29-1 with TRBJ1-2; tentative D call: TRBD1 (6 bases). The V end lost 7 bases, the J end lost 4 bases, and 10 bases lay between the germline ends. Germline V gene sequence: CDR1 SQVTM, CDR2 ANQGSEA. The CDR3 runs 11 residues. The CDR3 DNA follows: TGCAGCGGCACGGACAGCTATGGCTACACCTTC. Residues: CSGTDSYGYTF.